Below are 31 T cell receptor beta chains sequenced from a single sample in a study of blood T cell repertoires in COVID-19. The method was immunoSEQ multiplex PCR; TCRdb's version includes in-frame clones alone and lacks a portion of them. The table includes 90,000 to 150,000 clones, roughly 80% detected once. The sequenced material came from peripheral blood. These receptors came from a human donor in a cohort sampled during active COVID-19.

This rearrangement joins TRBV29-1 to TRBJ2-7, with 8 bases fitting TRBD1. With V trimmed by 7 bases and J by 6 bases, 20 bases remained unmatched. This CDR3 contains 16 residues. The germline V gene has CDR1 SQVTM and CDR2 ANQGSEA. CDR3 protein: CSAFGSVQGAKVEQYF. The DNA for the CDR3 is TGCAGCGCCTTCGGATCGGTCCAGGGGGCGAAAGTCGAGCAGTACTTC.

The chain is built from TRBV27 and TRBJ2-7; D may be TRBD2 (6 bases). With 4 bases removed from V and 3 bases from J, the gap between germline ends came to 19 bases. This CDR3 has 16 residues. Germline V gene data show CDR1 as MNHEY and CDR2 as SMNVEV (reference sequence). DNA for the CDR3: TGTGCCAGCAGTTCCCGGGGAGGTGGGTATCTCTACGAGCAGTACTTC. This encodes CASSSRGGGYLYEQYF.

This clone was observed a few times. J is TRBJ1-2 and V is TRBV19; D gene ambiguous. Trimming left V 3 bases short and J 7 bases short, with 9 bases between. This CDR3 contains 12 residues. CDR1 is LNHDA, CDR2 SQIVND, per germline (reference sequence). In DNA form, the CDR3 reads TGTGCCAGTAGTATCGGCGGCGGTGGCTACACCTTC. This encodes CASSIGGGGYTF.

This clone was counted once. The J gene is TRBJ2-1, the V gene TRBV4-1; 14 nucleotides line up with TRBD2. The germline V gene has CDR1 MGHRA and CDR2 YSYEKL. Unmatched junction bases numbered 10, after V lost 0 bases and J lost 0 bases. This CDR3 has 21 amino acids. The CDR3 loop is CASSQERTSGGLRSSYNEQFF. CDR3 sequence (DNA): TGCGCCAGCAGCCAAGAGAGGACTAGCGGGGGGCTTAGAAGCTCCTACAATGAGCAGTTCTTC.

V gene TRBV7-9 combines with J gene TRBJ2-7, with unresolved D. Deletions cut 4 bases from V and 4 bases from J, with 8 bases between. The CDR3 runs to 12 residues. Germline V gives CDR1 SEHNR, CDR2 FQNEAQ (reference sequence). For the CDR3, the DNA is TGTGCCAGCAGCTCTAGTAATTACGAGCAGTACTTC. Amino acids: CASSSSNYEQYF.

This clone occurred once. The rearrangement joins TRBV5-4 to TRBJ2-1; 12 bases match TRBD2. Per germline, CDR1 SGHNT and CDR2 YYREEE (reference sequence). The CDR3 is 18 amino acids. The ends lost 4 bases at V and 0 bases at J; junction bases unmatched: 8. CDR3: CASSDGLAGNPSYNEQFF. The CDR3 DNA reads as TGTGCCAGCAGCGACGGACTAGCGGGAAACCCCTCCTACAATGAGCAGTTCTTC.

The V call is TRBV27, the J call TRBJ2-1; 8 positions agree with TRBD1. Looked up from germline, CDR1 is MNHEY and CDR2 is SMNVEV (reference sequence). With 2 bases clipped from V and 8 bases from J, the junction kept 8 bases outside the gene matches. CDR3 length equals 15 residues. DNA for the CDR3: TGTGCCAGCAGTTTACTGACAGGGGAGGAGGATGAGCAGTTCTTC. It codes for CASSLLTGEEDEQFF.

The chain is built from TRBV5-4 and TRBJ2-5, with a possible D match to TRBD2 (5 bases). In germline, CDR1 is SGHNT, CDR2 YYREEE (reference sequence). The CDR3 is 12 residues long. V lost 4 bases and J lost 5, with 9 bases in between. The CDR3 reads CASSRGSETQYF. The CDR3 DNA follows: TGTGCCAGCAGCCGAGGGTCTGAGACCCAGTACTTC. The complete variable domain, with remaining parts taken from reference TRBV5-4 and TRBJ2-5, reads ETGVTQSPTHLIKTRGQQVTLRCSSQSGHNTVSWYQQALGQGPQFIFQYYREEENGRGNFPPRFSGLQFPNYSSELNVNALELDDSALYLCASSRGSETQYFGPGTRLLVL.

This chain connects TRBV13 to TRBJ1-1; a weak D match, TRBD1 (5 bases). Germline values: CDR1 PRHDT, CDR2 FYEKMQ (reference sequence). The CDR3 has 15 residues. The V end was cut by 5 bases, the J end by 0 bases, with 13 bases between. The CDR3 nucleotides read TGTGCCAGCAGCCACGGGGGAACACTGAACACTGAAGCTTTCTTT. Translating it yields CASSHGGTLNTEAFF.

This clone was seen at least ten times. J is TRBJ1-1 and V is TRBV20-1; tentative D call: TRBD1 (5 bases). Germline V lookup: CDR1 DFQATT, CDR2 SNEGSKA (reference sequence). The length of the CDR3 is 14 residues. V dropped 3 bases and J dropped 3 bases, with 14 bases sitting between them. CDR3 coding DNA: TGCAGTGCTAGTCGGGGGATCGGGGACACTGAAGCTTTCTTT. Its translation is CSASRGIGDTEAFF.

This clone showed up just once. The CDR3 loop is CASSERSGRYSYEQYF. DNA of the CDR3: TGCGCCAGCAGTGAAAGGTCAGGCAGGTACTCCTACGAGCAGTACTTC. J is TRBJ2-7 and V is TRBV10-1; D is undetermined. CDR3 length equals 16 residues. CDR1 and CDR2 (germline): WNHNN, SYGVQD (reference sequence). The V and J ends lost 3 bases and 0 bases respectively, with 15 bases between them.

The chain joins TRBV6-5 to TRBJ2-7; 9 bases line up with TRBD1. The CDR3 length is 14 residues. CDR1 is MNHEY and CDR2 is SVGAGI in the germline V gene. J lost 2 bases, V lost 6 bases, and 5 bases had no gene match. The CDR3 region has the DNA TGTGCCAGCAGAATCGGACAGGGGCCCTACGAGCAGTACTTC. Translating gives CASRIGQGPYEQYF.

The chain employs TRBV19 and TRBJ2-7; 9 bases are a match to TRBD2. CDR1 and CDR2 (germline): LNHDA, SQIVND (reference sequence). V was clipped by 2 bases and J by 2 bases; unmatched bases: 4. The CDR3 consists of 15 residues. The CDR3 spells CASSISGGIPYEQYF. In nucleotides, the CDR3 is TGTGCCAGTAGTATAAGCGGGGGGATCCCCTACGAGCAGTACTTC. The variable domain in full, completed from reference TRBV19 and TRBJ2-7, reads DGGITQSPKYLFRKEGQNVTLSCEQNLNHDAMYWYRQDPGQGLRLIYYSQIVNDFQKGDIAEGYSVSREKKESFPLTVTSAQKNPTAFYLCASSISGGIPYEQYFGPGTRLTVT.

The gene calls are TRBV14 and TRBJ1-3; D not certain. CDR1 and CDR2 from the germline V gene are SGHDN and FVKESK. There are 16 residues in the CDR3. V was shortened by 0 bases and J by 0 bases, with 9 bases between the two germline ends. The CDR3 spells CASSQEAGYSGNTIYF. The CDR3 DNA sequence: TGTGCCAGCAGCCAAGAGGCAGGCTACTCTGGAAACACCATATATTTT. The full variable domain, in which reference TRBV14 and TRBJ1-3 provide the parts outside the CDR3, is EAGVTQFPSHSVIEKGQTVTLRCDPISGHDNLYWYRRVMGKEIKFLLHFVKESKQDESGMPNNRFLAERTGGTYSTLKVQPAELEDSGVYFCASSQEAGYSGNTIYFGEGSWLTVV.

The CDR3 bases are TGCAGTGCTAGTTGGGCGGGGGTGACCTACGAGCAGTACTTC. This translates into CSASWAGVTYEQYF. This rearrangement joins TRBV20-1 to TRBJ2-7, with 7 bases fitting TRBD2. The CDR3 runs 14 residues. The J segment lost 2 bases and the V segment lost 3 bases, leaving 7 bases of the junction unmatched. In germline, CDR1 is DFQATT, CDR2 SNEGSKA (reference sequence).

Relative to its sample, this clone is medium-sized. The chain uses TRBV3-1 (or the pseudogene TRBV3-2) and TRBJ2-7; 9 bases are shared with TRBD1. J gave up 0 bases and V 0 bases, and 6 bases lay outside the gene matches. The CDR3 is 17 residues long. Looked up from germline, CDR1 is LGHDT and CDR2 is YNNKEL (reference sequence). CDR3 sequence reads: CASSQELGTGTSYEQYF. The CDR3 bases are TGTGCCAGCAGCCAAGAATTGGGGACAGGGACCTCCTACGAGCAGTACTTC.

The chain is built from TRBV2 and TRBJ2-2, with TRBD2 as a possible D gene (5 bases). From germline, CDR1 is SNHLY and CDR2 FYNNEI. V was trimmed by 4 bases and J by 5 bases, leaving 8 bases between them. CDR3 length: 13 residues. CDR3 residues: CASSGTQTGELFF. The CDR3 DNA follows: TGTGCCAGCAGTGGGACTCAGACCGGGGAGCTGTTTTTT.

CDR3 sequence (DNA): TGTGCCAGCAGCAGTCGGACAGGGTTTCACTCTGGAAACACCATATATTTT. Residues: CASSSRTGFHSGNTIYF. V is TRBV21-1 and J is TRBJ1-3; no DNA check was done on the table's D call, TRBD1. TRBV21-1 is deemed a pseudogene. The CDR3 covers 17 residues.

CDR3 nucleotide sequence: TGCGCCAGCAGTGTGCAGGCTTCGACTAACTACGAGCAGTACTTC. It codes for CASSVQASTNYEQYF. V gene TRBV5-1 combines with J gene TRBJ2-7; the D gene is possibly TRBD2 (5 bases). Germline V gene sequence: CDR1 SGHRS, CDR2 YFSETQ. V was clipped by 5 bases and J by 3 bases, with 18 bases between them. The CDR3 sequence is 15 residues long.

In DNA, the CDR3 is TGTGCCAGCAGCTTAGCCCCCAGCACCGGGGAGCTGTTTTTT. Translated, it gives CASSLAPSTGELFF. This chain uses TRBV7-3 with TRBJ2-2; D is unclear. CDR3 size: 14 residues. Trimming left V 2 bases short and J 4 bases short, with 8 bases between. The germline CDR1 and CDR2 sequences are SGHTA and FQGTGA. The entire variable domain, with the rest obtained from reference TRBV7-3 and TRBJ2-2, is as follows: GAGVSQTPSNKVTEKGKYVELRCDPISGHTALYWYRQSLGQGPEFLIYFQGTGAADDSGLPNDRFFAVRPEGSVSTLKIQRTERGDSAVYLCASSLAPSTGELFFGEGSRLTVL.

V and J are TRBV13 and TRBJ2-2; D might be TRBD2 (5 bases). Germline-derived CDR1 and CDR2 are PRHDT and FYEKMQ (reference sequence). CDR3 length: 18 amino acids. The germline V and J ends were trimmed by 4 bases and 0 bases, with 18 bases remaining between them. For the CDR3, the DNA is TGTGCCAGCAGCTGCAACTCCGGGGATTGCGCGAACACCGGGGAGCTGTTTTTT. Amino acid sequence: CASSCNSGDCANTGELFF.

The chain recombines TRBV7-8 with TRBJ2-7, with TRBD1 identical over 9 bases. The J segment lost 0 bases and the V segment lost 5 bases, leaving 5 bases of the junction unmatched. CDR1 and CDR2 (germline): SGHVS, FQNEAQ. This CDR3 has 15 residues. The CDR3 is CASSDRDRVSYEQYF. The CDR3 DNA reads TGTGCCAGCAGCGACCGGGACAGGGTCTCCTACGAGCAGTACTTC.

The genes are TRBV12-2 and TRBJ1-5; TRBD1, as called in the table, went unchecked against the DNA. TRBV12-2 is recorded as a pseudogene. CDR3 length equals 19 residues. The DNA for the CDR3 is TGTGCAAGTCGCTATCACCACGTGATTCAGGGTGCTCGCAATCAGCCCCAGCATTTT. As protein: CASRYHHVIQGARNQPQHF.

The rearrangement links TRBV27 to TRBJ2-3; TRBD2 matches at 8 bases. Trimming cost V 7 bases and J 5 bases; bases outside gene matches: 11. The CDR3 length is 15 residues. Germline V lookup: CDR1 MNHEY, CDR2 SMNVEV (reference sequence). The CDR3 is CASTPLAGGVDTQYF. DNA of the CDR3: TGTGCCAGCACCCCTTTGGCGGGGGGAGTAGATACGCAGTATTTT.

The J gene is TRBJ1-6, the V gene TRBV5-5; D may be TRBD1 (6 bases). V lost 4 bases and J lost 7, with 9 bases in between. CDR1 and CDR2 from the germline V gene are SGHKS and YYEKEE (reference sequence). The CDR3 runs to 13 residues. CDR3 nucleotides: TGTGCCAGCAGCCCCCAGGGGAATTCACCCCTCCACTTT. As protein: CASSPQGNSPLHF. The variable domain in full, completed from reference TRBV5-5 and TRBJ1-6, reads DAGVTQSPTHLIKTRGQQVTLRCSPISGHKSVSWYQQVLGQGPQFIFQYYEKEERGRGNFPDRFSARQFPNYSSELNVNALLLGDSALYLCASSPQGNSPLHFGNGTRLTVT.

CDR3 in amino acids: CASSLGLAGVETQYF. The DNA for the CDR3 is TGTGCCAGCAGCTTAGGACTAGCGGGGGTAGAGACCCAGTACTTC. This chain joins TRBV5-4 and TRBJ2-5, with 13 bases lining up with TRBD2. V shed 2 bases, J shed 4 bases, and the junction held 2 bases outside the gene matches. The CDR3 runs to 15 residues. Germline V gene lookup returns CDR1 SGHNT and CDR2 YYREEE (reference sequence).

DNA of the CDR3: TGTGCCAGCAGTTTAATGGTTGGCACGAACGAGCAGTACTTC. Its translation: CASSLMVGTNEQYF. The chain uses TRBV27 and TRBJ2-7, with unresolved D. The length of the CDR3 is 14 residues. CDR1 is MNHEY and CDR2 is SMNVEV in the germline V gene (reference sequence). Trimming shortened V by 2 bases and J by 5 bases, and 13 bases separated the two germline ends.

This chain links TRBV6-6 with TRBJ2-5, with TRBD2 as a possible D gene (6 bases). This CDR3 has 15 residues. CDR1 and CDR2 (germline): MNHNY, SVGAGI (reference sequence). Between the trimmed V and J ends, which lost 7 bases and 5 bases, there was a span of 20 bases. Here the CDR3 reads CASNLGGVPGETQYF. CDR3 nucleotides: TGTGCCAGCAACCTTGGCGGGGTCCCCGGGGAGACCCAGTACTTC.

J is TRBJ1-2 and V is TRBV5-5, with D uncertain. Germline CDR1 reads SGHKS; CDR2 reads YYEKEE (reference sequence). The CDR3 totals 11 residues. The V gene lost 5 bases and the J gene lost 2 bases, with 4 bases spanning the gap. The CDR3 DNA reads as TGTGCCAGCAGACAAAACTATGGCTACACCTTC. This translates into CASRQNYGYTF.

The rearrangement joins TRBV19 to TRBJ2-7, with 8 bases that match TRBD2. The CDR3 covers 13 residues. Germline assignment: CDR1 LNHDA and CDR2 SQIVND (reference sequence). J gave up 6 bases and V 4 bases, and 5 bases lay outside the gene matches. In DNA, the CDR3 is TGTGCCAGTAGTACGGGACTAGACGTCGAGCAGTACTTC. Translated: CASSTGLDVEQYF.

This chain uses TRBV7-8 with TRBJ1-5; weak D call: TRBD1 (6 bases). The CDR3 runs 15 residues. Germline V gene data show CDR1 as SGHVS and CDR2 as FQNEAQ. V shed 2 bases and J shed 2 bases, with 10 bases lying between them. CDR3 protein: CASSLLEGGNQPQHF. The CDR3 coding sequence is TGTGCCAGCAGCTTACTTGAGGGGGGCAATCAGCCCCAGCATTTT.